This T cell receptor (beta chain) derives from a study of blood T cell repertoires in COVID-19. Across the study: The samples span acute and convalescent COVID-19 from the United States, Italy and Spain. T cells, B-cell-depleted T cells, or PBMCs supplied cDNA or gDNA.

The table came from immunoSEQ multiplex PCR; TCRdb's copy has only in-frame clones and leaves some out. The sample holds about 300,000 clones, around 92% seen once. In Seattle, patients joined the study during active infection and were tracked longitudinally. The germline CDR1 and CDR2 sequences are LNHDA and SQIVND (reference sequence). The CDR3 spans 15 residues. Trimming left V 7 bases short and J 3 bases short, with 18 bases between. Material for sequencing was peripheral blood. V and J are TRBV19 and TRBJ1-1; D is possibly TRBD1 (6 bases). The receptor's source is a woman aged 30 to 39 with COVID-19, enrolled during active disease. The CDR3 here is CASTTGWGGHTEAFF. In DNA, the CDR3 is TGTGCCAGTACTACAGGGTGGGGGGGACACACTGAAGCTTTCTTT.